One T cell receptor (beta chain) is described in this entry. This table comes from immunoSEQ multiplex PCR, and its TCRdb copy is limited to in-frame clones, with some not included. The sample has around 64,000 clones, over 75% seen once. The data stem from a study of blood T cell repertoires in COVID-19. The TCR was taken from a man over 45 with active COVID-19. Sequencing was carried out using peripheral blood.

CDR3 bases: TGCGCCAGCAGCTCCAGGGGGCTCTCCGCAACTAATGAAAAACTGTTTTTT. Its translation is CASSSRGLSATNEKLFF. The chain links TRBV5-1 to TRBJ1-4; 8 bases map to TRBD1. V was pared by 3 bases and J by 0 bases, with 7 bases of the junction left unmatched. Looked up from germline, CDR1 is SGHRS and CDR2 is YFSETQ. The CDR3 totals 17 residues.